The clone carrying this T cell receptor beta chain was seen only a few times. A junction end diverges from the germline sequence, so it may reflect a read error. Original handling: Quantification of nucleated cells was approximated via reference gene primer amplification. The data were produced by immunoSEQ multiplex PCR, yet TCRdb's version contains in-frame clones alone and is incomplete. V and J calls and clone size are given by that table; D and trimming were obtained from the DNA. The repertoire holds 100,000 to 150,000 clones, with 75% to 85% as singletons. The sample belongs to a study of blood T cell repertoires in COVID-19. For the study at large: Spain, Italy and the United States supplied samples that represented acute and convalescent COVID-19. In each case, the material was cDNA or gDNA derived from T cells, B-cell-depleted T cells, or PBMCs.

This CDR3 is built from 15 residues. Germline lookup yields CDR1 SSHAT and CDR2 FNYEAQ (reference sequence). Sequenced input: peripheral blood. The sequence was obtained from a woman in her forties or fifties with acute or convalescent COVID-19. V is TRBV7-7 and J is TRBJ2-1, with 10 bases lining up with TRBD2. The CDR3 region is CASSTGLALRHEQFF. CDR3 coding DNA: TGTGCTAGCAGCACGGGACTAGCGCTCCGCCATGAGCAGTTCTTC. The full variable domain, completed using reference TRBV7-7 and TRBJ2-1, is GAGVSQSPRYKVTKRGQDVTLRCDPISSHATLYWYQQALGQGPEFLTYFNYEAQPDKSGLPSDRFSAERPEGSISTLTIQRTEQRDSAMYRCASSTGLALRHEQFFGPGTRLTVL.